This TCR beta chain emerged from a study of post-analysis software for immune sequencing data. Notes on the study in general: Compared with controls, patients showed significantly lower normalized Chao1 diversity. With F measure, samples from one preparation batch clustered together strongly. The five TRBV segments detected at higher frequency in patients than in controls included TRBV5-6, TRBV5-1 and TRBV20-1.

The library was made from cDNA and included unique molecular identifiers. TCRdb re-called the PCR reads through MiXCR, storing one row per CDR3 protein. The data contain 750,000 to 950,000 distinct CDR3 sequences, about 53% of them seen just once; the ten biggest clones take up 4.6%. CDR3 length equals 12 residues. Germline V gene sequence: CDR1 SQVTM, CDR2 ANQGSEA. About this clonotype: The antigen is not known.

The receptor's source is a girl under 18 with multiple sclerosis. The specimen was blood. The chain has TRBV29-1 and TRBJ2-7; D unclear. The CDR3 nucleotides are TGCACCGCAACCCAGCTCTCCTACGAGCAGTACTTC. As protein: CTATQLSYEQYF.